These 15 T cell receptor beta chains were sequenced from one sample in a study of neurological immune-mediated disorders. A single record per CDR3 protein comes from TCRdb applying MiXCR to the 5' RACE reads. The profile shows more than 50,000 distinct CDR3 sequences, 3.7% of them singletons. Sequencing was carried out using PBMCs. The source of these receptors is a woman between 45 and 60 years old with multiple sclerosis.

There are many counts of this clonotype. The V and J genes are TRBV7-3 and TRBJ2-4; D unclear. Germline V gene lookup returns CDR1 SGHTA and CDR2 FQGTGA. This CDR3 is 17 amino acids long. The V end was cut by 5 bases, the J end by 1 base, with 18 bases between. CDR3 amino acids: CASSEFGYWDAKNIQYF. CDR3 in DNA: TGTGCCAGCAGCGAGTTCGGGTATTGGGATGCCAAAAACATTCAGTACTTC.

This clonotype was observed a few times. The chain is built from TRBV6-1 and TRBJ2-4, with D perhaps TRBD1 (6 bases). V lost 7 bases to trimming and J lost 0 bases, with 13 bases between them. CDR3 length: 15 residues. CDR1 is MNHNS, CDR2 SASEGT, per germline. The CDR3 sequence is CASTRQDLAKNIQYF. The CDR3 region has the DNA TGTGCCAGCACACGACAGGATTTAGCCAAAAACATTCAGTACTTC.

This clonotype was observed a few times. Since a much larger clone is just one base distant, this may be a read error. The gene calls are TRBV12-3 or TRBV12-4 and TRBJ2-3; D remains unclear. Trimming removed 6 bases from V and 4 bases from J, with 11 bases in between. The CDR3 sequence is 13 residues long. The CDR3 nucleotides are TGTGCCAGCAGCCAAGGGTCCGCAGATACGCAGTATTTT. This encodes CASSQGSADTQYF.

This clonotype has at least ten counts. The V call is TRBV5-1, the J call TRBJ2-3, with a tentative D call TRBD1 (6 bases). The CDR3 is 15 amino acids. V lost 4 bases, J lost 2 bases, and 14 bases lay in between. Germline CDR1 SGHRS, CDR2 YFSETQ. CDR3 in DNA: TGCGCCAGCAGCGATCCGGGACAAGTCACAGATACGCAGTATTTT. Amino acids: CASSDPGQVTDTQYF.

A few counts support this clonotype. The chain uses TRBV6-1 and TRBJ2-3; D gene unclear. Trimming removed 2 bases at V and 8 bases at J, with 8 bases between. CDR1 is MNHNS, CDR2 SASEGT, per germline. The CDR3 covers 12 residues. The DNA for the CDR3 is TGTGCCAGCAGTGAATTGTTCGGTACGCAGTATTTT. This encodes CASSELFGTQYF.

The V call is TRBV5-5, the J call TRBJ1-2; no reliable D call. Germline V lookup: CDR1 SGHKS, CDR2 YYEKEE (reference sequence). Deletions cut 0 bases from V and 3 bases from J, with 12 bases between. The CDR3 runs to 15 residues. This CDR3 reads CASSLGNPRDYGYTF. CDR3 DNA: TGTGCCAGCAGCTTGGGCAACCCTCGGGACTATGGCTACACCTTC.

This clonotype was recorded many times. This rearrangement joins TRBV4-3 to TRBJ1-5; possibly TRBD1 for D (5 bases). The V end lost 5 bases, the J end lost 0 bases, and 11 bases lay between the germline ends. The length of the CDR3 is 15 residues. The germline V gene encodes CDR1 LGHNA and CDR2 YSLEER. The CDR3 loop is CASSLTVYSNQPQHF. Written as DNA, the CDR3 is TGCGCCAGCAGCTTGACAGTTTATAGCAATCAGCCCCAGCATTTT.

As concerns this clonotype: A much larger clone is a single base away; this may be a read error. This CDR3 is missing its conserved last phenylalanine or tryptophan, likely due to a read error. This chain joins TRBV7-2 and TRBJ2-5; TRBD1 matches at 8 bases. With 10 bases clipped from V and 4 bases from J, the junction kept 8 bases outside the gene matches. Germline V gene data show CDR1 as SGHTA and CDR2 as FQGNSA. This CDR3 is 13 amino acids long. CDR3 region: CATTTGGGETQYC. The CDR3 coding sequence is TGTGCCACCACTACAGGGGGTGGAGAGACCCAGTACTGC.

This clonotype was recorded a few times. The junction departs from germline at one end; a sequencing error may be responsible. V and J are TRBV6-6 and TRBJ1-5, with no clear D. Germline V CDR1 and CDR2: MNHNY, SVGAGI (reference sequence). This CDR3 spans 14 amino acids. CDR3 protein: CASSQGRVNQPQNF. CDR3 nucleotides: TGTGCCAGCAGTCAAGGGAGGGTAAATCAGCCCCAGAATTTT.

At least ten counts were recorded for this clonotype. This chain links TRBV5-1 with TRBJ1-6, with D perhaps matching TRBD1 (5 bases). Trimming cost V 0 bases and J 7 bases, with 14 bases left between them. The CDR3 covers 16 residues. The V gene's germline CDR1 is SGHRS and CDR2 YFSETQ. In DNA form, the CDR3 reads TGCGCCAGCAGCTTGGACAGGCGTGAGCTGAATTCACCCCTCCACTTT. It is translated as CASSLDRRELNSPLHF.

Comments on this clonotype: One base away lies a much larger clone, so this may be a sequencing read error. The chain combines TRBV27 with TRBJ2-2, with D possibly being TRBD1 or TRBD2 (5 bases each). The CDR3 runs 15 residues. Germline-derived CDR1 and CDR2 are MNHEY and SMNVEV (reference sequence). V was shortened by 3 bases and J by 6 bases, with 14 bases between the two germline ends. The CDR3 DNA reads TGTGCCAGCAGTTTTAGAGGGGAAGGTGCCGGGGAGCTGTTTTTT. Amino acid sequence: CASSFRGEGAGELFF.

This clonotype was observed a handful of times. J is TRBJ1-5 and V is TRBV20-1, with D possibly matching TRBD1 (6 bases). Germline CDR1 and CDR2: DFQATT and SNEGSKA (reference sequence). The V and J ends lost 4 bases and 0 bases respectively, with 13 bases between them. CDR3 length: 15 amino acids. The chain's CDR3 is CSANQGSGSNQPQHF. The DNA for the CDR3 is TGCAGTGCTAACCAGGGGAGTGGTAGCAATCAGCCCCAGCATTTT.

This chain uses TRBV27 with TRBJ1-1, with no clear D. The CDR3 covers 14 residues. Germline loops: CDR1 MNHEY, CDR2 SMNVEV (reference sequence). V was cut by 5 bases and J by 1 base, with 11 bases left in between. CDR3 protein: CASSTGRENTEAFF. CDR3 nucleotides: TGTGCCAGCAGTACCGGACGGGAGAACACTGAAGCTTTCTTT.

This clonotype was recorded many times. CDR3 sequence reads: CASSQELRGGYTF. In DNA form, the CDR3 reads TGTGCCAGCAGCCAAGAATTGCGAGGAGGCTACACCTTC. The V call is TRBV14, the J call TRBJ1-2; no definite D call. The CDR3 contains 13 residues. Germline CDR1 is SGHDN and CDR2 is FVKESK. Trimming stripped 0 bases from V and 8 bases from J, with 10 bases between.

The table lists this clonotype with many counts. J is TRBJ2-7 and V is TRBV6-1; 7 positions agree with TRBD1. Trimming removed 0 bases from V and 6 bases from J; junction bases left unmatched: 11. Germline V gene data show CDR1 as MNHNS and CDR2 as SASEGT. The CDR3 runs 16 residues. As DNA, the CDR3 is TGTGCCAGCAGTGAAGCGCAGGGACAGCCACGTATCGAGCAGTACTTC. This sequence encodes CASSEAQGQPRIEQYF.